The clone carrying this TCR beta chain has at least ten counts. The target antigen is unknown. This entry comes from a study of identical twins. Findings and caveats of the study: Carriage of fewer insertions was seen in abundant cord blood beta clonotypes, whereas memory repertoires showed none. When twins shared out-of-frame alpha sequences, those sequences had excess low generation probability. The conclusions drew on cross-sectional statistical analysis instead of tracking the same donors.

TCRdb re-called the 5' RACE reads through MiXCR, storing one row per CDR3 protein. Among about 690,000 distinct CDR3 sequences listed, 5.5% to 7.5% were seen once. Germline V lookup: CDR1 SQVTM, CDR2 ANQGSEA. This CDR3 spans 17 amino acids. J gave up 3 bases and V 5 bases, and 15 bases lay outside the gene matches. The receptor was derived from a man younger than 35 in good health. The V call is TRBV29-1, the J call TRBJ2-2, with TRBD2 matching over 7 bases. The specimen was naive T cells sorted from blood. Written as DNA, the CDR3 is TGCAGCGTTCGGGTTCGCGGCGGGAGTTATGACACCGGGGAGCTGTTTTTT. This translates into CSVRVRGGSYDTGELFF.